Below are 5 T cell receptor beta chains sequenced from a single sample in a study of T cells in Graves' hyperthyroidism and ophthalmopathy (dated by TCRdb to the late 2010s). The method was multiplex PCR. The sequencer was an Illumina HiSeq 2000. Amplification of TCR beta CDR3 regions was carried out from RNA transcripts. The TCR CDR3 was subjected to a first round of RT-PCR using the HTBI primer set and the Qiagen OneStep RT-PCR kit. In TCRdb, the public reads were trimmed at Q25 with fastp and aligned with MiXCR, with productive beta chains retained. Every entry covers one CDR3 protein and lists the most common genes and DNA from its rows. A total of 490,000 or so distinct CDR3 sequences appear in this sample, 22% of them only once. The leading ten clones occupy approximately 49% of the sample. Sequenced material: blood. The receptors here all came from a woman in her seventies with Graves' ophthalmopathy.

In this sample, this clonotype turned up many times. The chain carries TRBV27 and TRBJ2-1; 11 bases align to TRBD2. CDR1 is MNHEY and CDR2 is SMNVEV in the germline V gene (reference sequence). The CDR3 is 15 amino acids. J lost 3 bases, V lost 4 bases, and 2 bases had no gene match. The CDR3 sequence is CASSSLAGVYNEQFF. In DNA, the CDR3 is TGTGCCAGCAGTTCACTAGCGGGAGTCTACAATGAGCAGTTCTTC.

The chain is built from TRBV20-1 and TRBJ2-5; TRBD2 matches 8 bases. The germline CDR1 and CDR2 sequences are DFQATT and SNEGSKA (reference sequence). Losses at the gene ends were 0 bases for V and 3 bases for J; bases not matched to a gene: 6. This CDR3 region has 15 residues. The CDR3 protein is CSAREAGGNEETQYF. CDR3 bases: TGCAGTGCTAGAGAGGCGGGAGGTAATGAAGAGACCCAGTACTTC.

At least ten counts were recorded for this clonotype. The J gene is TRBJ1-1, the V gene TRBV29-1; a weak D match, TRBD1 (5 bases). This CDR3 has 15 amino acids. Germline-derived CDR1 and CDR2 are SQVTM and ANQGSEA. Trimming left V 4 bases short and J 1 base short, with 16 bases between. The CDR3 bases are TGCAGCGTTGTGCTGGGGACGGGATGGAACACTGAAGCTTTCTTT. This translates into CSVVLGTGWNTEAFF.

This clonotype has a handful of counts. This chain uses TRBV7-3 with TRBJ1-2; 12 nucleotides align to TRBD1. This CDR3 spans 16 amino acids. The ends lost 0 bases at V and 6 bases at J; junction bases unmatched: 5. CDR1 and CDR2 from the germline V gene are SGHTA and FQGTGA. CDR3 nucleotides: TGTGCCAGCAGCTTAACGGGGGACAGGGGGCGAGATGGCTACACCTTC. This sequence encodes CASSLTGDRGRDGYTF.

This clonotype has just a few counts. The rearrangement links TRBV3-1 to TRBJ1-2, with 8 bases aligning to TRBD1. The germline V gene encodes CDR1 LGHDT and CDR2 YNNKEL (reference sequence). J lost 8 bases, V lost 3 bases, and 8 bases had no gene match. This CDR3 comprises 14 residues. The CDR3 sequence: CASSHRQGLEGYTF. The CDR3 DNA reads TGTGCCAGCAGCCATAGACAGGGGCTGGAGGGCTACACCTTC.